The clone carrying this T cell receptor beta chain was observed many times. Listed TCR primers, together with previously described methods, were used for the bulk TCR libraries. TCRdb redid the calling of the PCR reads with MiXCR, one entry per CDR3 protein. The sample carries about 640,000 distinct CDR3 sequences, 15% to 20% recorded once. This entry comes from a study of molecular identifiers for immune sequencing clone quantification. Germline-derived CDR1 and CDR2 are LGHNA and YSLEER. This CDR3 comprises 16 residues. Trimming removed 0 bases at V and 5 bases at J, with 17 bases between. The source of this sequence is a human donor in good health. Some libraries in this study had Jurkat cell RNA spiked in. Sequencing used naive CD8+ T cells from blood, with Jurkat cell RNA spiked in. The subset: FACS-sorted CD8+CD4-CCR7+CD45RA+ naive T cells. The chain has TRBV4-3 and TRBJ2-7; D unresolved. The CDR3 region has the DNA TGCGCCAGCAGCCAAGACCCGGGCAGGAGACTTCACGAGCAGTACTTC. Its protein product is CASSQDPGRRLHEQYF.